These 23 T cell receptor beta chains came from one sample sequenced in a study of beta chain features in type 1 diabetes. Study findings and constraints: Patients with Type 1 diabetes showed moderately but significantly shorter TCRB CDR3s in all four CD4+ subsets.

These receptors' antigens are unknown. Every bit of the isolated RNA underwent reverse transcription, so sequencing read expressed TCRB transcripts. The table came from immunoSEQ multiplex PCR; TCRdb's copy has only in-frame clones and leaves some out. The sample has under 300,000 clones; approximately 13% are singletons. The sample was naive CD4+ T cells from blood. The receptors come from a man aged 25-45 years with type 1 diabetes.

This clone has more than one count but fewer than ten. The gene calls are TRBV6-1 and TRBJ1-5; 8 bases line up with TRBD1. The CDR3 length is 14 residues. V shed 6 bases and J 7 bases; nucleotides not matched to a gene: 8. Germline lookup yields CDR1 MNHNS and CDR2 SASEGT. CDR3 amino acids: CASSLTGEGQPQHF. The CDR3 region has the DNA TGTGCCAGCAGCCTGACAGGGGAGGGGCAGCCCCAGCATTTT.

The V gene is TRBV29-1, the J gene TRBJ1-1; weak D call: TRBD1 (5 bases). The V and J ends lost 3 bases and 1 base respectively, with 9 bases between them. The CDR3 totals 13 residues. Germline-derived CDR1 and CDR2 are SQVTM and ANQGSEA. In nucleotides, the CDR3 is TGCAGCGTTGAGACAGACAAGAACACTGAAGCTTTCTTT. Residues: CSVETDKNTEAFF.

This sequence joins TRBV7-6 and TRBJ2-5; D is undetermined. Trimming pared 0 bases from V and 2 bases from J, leaving 16 bases between. The germline CDR1 and CDR2 sequences are SGHVS and FNYEAQ. The CDR3 totals 17 residues. The CDR3 sequence: CASSLANVGALQETQYF. CDR3 DNA: TGTGCCAGCAGCTTAGCGAATGTAGGAGCCCTTCAAGAGACCCAGTACTTC.

This clone has just a few counts. This chain uses TRBV2 with TRBJ1-2, with D possibly being TRBD1 (5 bases). This CDR3 spans 14 amino acids. Germline V gene lookup returns CDR1 SNHLY and CDR2 FYNNEI. V gave up 8 bases and J gave up 3 bases, with 16 bases separating them. CDR3: CASVEGVSDYGYTF. The CDR3 DNA sequence: TGTGCCAGCGTGGAAGGGGTCTCTGACTATGGCTACACCTTC. The full variable domain, its missing parts supplied by reference TRBV2 and TRBJ1-2, is EPEVTQTPSHQVTQMGQEVILRCVPISNHLYFYWYRQILGQKVEFLVSFYNNEISEKSEIFDDQFSVERPDGSNFTLKIRSTKLEDSAMYFCASVEGVSDYGYTFGSGTRLTVV.

The V call is TRBV11-2, the J call TRBJ2-1; D gene ambiguous. CDR1 SGHAT and CDR2 FQNNGV come from the germline V gene. CDR3 length: 14 residues. V was pared by 2 bases and J by 7 bases, with 12 bases between. CDR3 residues: CASSLRSRTNEQFF. CDR3 bases: TGTGCCAGCAGCTTAAGATCACGAACTAATGAGCAGTTCTTC.

The chain has TRBV10-3 and TRBJ2-2; 12 bases are a match to TRBD1. V was clipped by 1 base and J by 7 bases; unmatched bases: 7. The CDR3 has 17 amino acids. The germline V gene has CDR1 ENHRY and CDR2 SYGVKD. The CDR3 loop reads CAISEYGTGGADGELFF. The CDR3 DNA sequence: TGTGCCATCAGTGAGTACGGGACAGGGGGCGCGGACGGGGAGCTGTTTTTT.

This clone was picked up a small number of times. V is TRBV19 and J is TRBJ2-3; perhaps TRBD1 as D (5 bases). The CDR3 contains 12 residues. Looked up from germline, CDR1 is LNHDA and CDR2 is SQIVND (reference sequence). The V gene lost 8 bases and the J gene lost 4 bases, with 10 bases spanning the gap. The CDR3 protein is CASWQGPDTQYF. Written as DNA, the CDR3 is TGTGCCAGTTGGCAGGGCCCAGATACGCAGTATTTT.

In its sample, this clone was seen a few times. The rearrangement uses TRBV9 and TRBJ2-7, with 11 bases fitting TRBD2. V gave up 3 bases and J gave up 7 bases; unmatched junction bases: 9. The CDR3 totals 15 residues. Germline V CDR1 and CDR2: SGDLS, YYNGEE. The CDR3 DNA sequence: TGTGCCAGCAGCGCGGGACTAGCGGTTCCTTTGGAGCAGTACTTC. Its protein is CASSAGLAVPLEQYF.

The V gene is TRBV27, the J gene TRBJ2-1; 10 bases fit TRBD2. The V and J ends lost 2 bases and 2 bases, in that order; junction bases with no gene match: 9. Looked up from germline, CDR1 is MNHEY and CDR2 is SMNVEV (reference sequence). The CDR3 length is 18 residues. The CDR3 protein is CASSLRGGGTSAYNEQFF. The CDR3 DNA is TGTGCCAGCAGTTTACGGGGAGGCGGGACTAGCGCCTACAATGAGCAGTTCTTC.

This clone has just a few counts. This chain connects TRBV5-6 to TRBJ1-2; 7 nucleotides match TRBD1. The CDR3 runs 13 residues. V gave up 4 bases and J gave up 4 bases; unmatched junction bases: 4. CDR1 and CDR2 from the germline V gene are SGHDT and YYEEEE. This CDR3 reads CASSPGQTYGYTF. CDR3 DNA sequence: TGTGCCAGCAGCCCGGGACAGACCTATGGCTACACCTTC.

This chain connects TRBV6-5 to TRBJ1-2; possible D gene TRBD1, 5 bases. The CDR3 contains 16 residues. V lost 1 base and J lost 8, with 20 bases in between. The germline V gene encodes CDR1 MNHEY and CDR2 SVGAGI. In DNA form, the CDR3 reads TGTGCCAGCAGTTACTTTAGAGGGCCCGACCGGGGGGGCTACACCTTC. Its translation is CASSYFRGPDRGGYTF.

This clone was observed a few times. The chain couples TRBV7-2 to TRBJ2-3; 13 nucleotides agree with TRBD2. This CDR3 is built from 14 residues. The V gene end was trimmed by 4 bases and the J gene end by 8 bases; junction bases not matched to a gene: 3. Germline V CDR1 and CDR2: SGHTA, FQGNSA. Written as DNA, the CDR3 is TGTGCCAGCAGCTCCGGGACTAGCGGGACTACGCAGTATTTT. This sequence encodes CASSSGTSGTTQYF.

This rearrangement joins TRBV2 to TRBJ2-7; TRBD1 matches 10 bases. The CDR3 is made up of 14 amino acids. The germline V gene encodes CDR1 SNHLY and CDR2 FYNNEI. Losses at the gene ends were 6 bases for V and 6 bases for J; bases not matched to a gene: 8. The CDR3 loop is CASRLTGGLSEQYF. DNA for the CDR3: TGTGCCAGCAGGCTGACAGGGGGCCTGTCCGAGCAGTACTTC.

The CDR3 spells CASSSRLAGGYEQYF. The CDR3 DNA follows: TGTGCCAGCAGTTCCAGACTAGCGGGTGGCTACGAGCAGTACTTC. V and J are TRBV6-5 and TRBJ2-7, with 10 positions matching TRBD2. Germline CDR1 MNHEY, CDR2 SVGAGI. V lost 4 bases to trimming and J lost 3 bases; unmatched junction nucleotides: 6. The CDR3 length is 15 residues.

This chain uses TRBV4-2 with TRBJ2-6; 9 nucleotides agree with TRBD1. V trimming: 3 bases; J trimming: 0 bases; junction bases outside the gene matches: 3. The CDR3 is 17 residues long. Germline loops: CDR1 LGHNA, CDR2 YNFKEQ. The DNA for the CDR3 is TGTGCCAGCAGCCAGGGGACAGGGACCTCTGGGGCCAACGTCCTGACTTTC. Translation gives CASSQGTGTSGANVLTF.

V and J are TRBV6-5 and TRBJ2-2; possible D gene TRBD1, 7 bases. CDR3 size: 13 residues. Trimming stripped 5 bases from V and 8 bases from J, with 12 bases between. Per germline, CDR1 MNHEY and CDR2 SVGAGI. The chain's CDR3 is CASSPRGRGELFF. In DNA, the CDR3 is TGTGCCAGCAGTCCCAGGGGGAGGGGGGAGCTGTTTTTT.

This clone was seen more than once but under ten times. CDR3 nucleotide sequence: TGTGCCTGGAGTGTATACTCCGAAAAACTGTTTTTT. It encodes CAWSVYSEKLFF. The V call is TRBV30, the J call TRBJ1-4; D uncertain. Germline CDR1 is GTSNPN and CDR2 is SVGIG (reference sequence). CDR3 length: 12 residues. V lost 0 bases and J 8 bases, leaving 7 bases between the germline ends.

This clone was counted a few times. The V gene is TRBV10-3, the J gene TRBJ2-7; D may be TRBD2 (5 bases). The CDR3 has 12 residues. Germline values: CDR1 ENHRY, CDR2 SYGVKD. V was shortened by 6 bases and J by 3 bases, with 9 bases between the two germline ends. The DNA of the CDR3 is TGTGCCATCAGGGGAGACTTCTACGAGCAGTACTTC. Residues: CAIRGDFYEQYF.

This chain links TRBV5-1 with TRBJ2-1; a weak D match, TRBD2 (6 bases). The CDR3 totals 20 residues. In germline, CDR1 is SGHRS, CDR2 YFSETQ. Deletions cut 2 bases from V and 0 bases from J, with 24 bases between. The DNA for the CDR3 is TGCGCCAGCAGCTTCCCCACAGGCCGTGGGCGGGGAAGCTCCTACAATGAGCAGTTCTTC. This codes for CASSFPTGRGRGSSYNEQFF. Drawing the rest from reference TRBV5-1 and TRBJ2-1, the complete variable domain is KAGVTQTPRYLIKTRGQQVTLSCSPISGHRSVSWYQQTPGQGLQFLFEYFSETQRNKGNFPGRFSGRQFSNSRSEMNVSTLELGDSALYLCASSFPTGRGRGSSYNEQFFGPGTRLTVL.

This chain links TRBV2 with TRBJ2-7; D possibly corresponds to TRBD1 (6 bases). Trimming removed 6 bases from V and 2 bases from J, with 8 bases in between. Per the germline V gene, CDR1 is SNHLY and CDR2 is FYNNEI. The CDR3 is made up of 12 amino acids. The CDR3 DNA is TGTGCCAGCAGGGACAGAGCCTACGAGCAGTACTTC. Amino acids: CASRDRAYEQYF.

In its sample, this clone was seen a few times. The chain uses TRBV6-6 and TRBJ2-7; 8 nucleotides agree with TRBD2. Germline loops: CDR1 MNHNY, CDR2 SVGAGI (reference sequence). The V segment lost 6 bases and the J segment 2 bases; nucleotides outside the gene matches: 6. The CDR3 has 14 residues. CDR3 residues: CASRSTSVTYEQYF. As DNA, the CDR3 is TGTGCCAGCAGATCGACTAGCGTGACCTACGAGCAGTACTTC.

The table lists this clone with a few counts. Here the CDR3 DNA reads TGTGCCAGCAGCTTGGGCCAGCGGGAGACCGGGGAGCTGTTTTTT. It translates to CASSLGQRETGELFF. This chain uses TRBV5-4 with TRBJ2-2; 8 bases agree with TRBD2. Germline values: CDR1 SGHNT, CDR2 YYREEE (reference sequence). The CDR3 length is 15 residues. Unmatched junction bases numbered 3, after V lost 0 bases and J lost 5 bases.

This clone came up a few times. The chain uses TRBV7-8 and TRBJ1-5; D gene ambiguous. The CDR3 is 14 amino acids. Trimming stripped 7 bases from V and 3 bases from J, with 13 bases between. Germline V gene lookup returns CDR1 SGHVS and CDR2 FQNEAQ. CDR3 DNA sequence: TGTGCCAGCACCTCCCCTGGCCCCAATCAGCCCCAGCATTTT. As protein: CASTSPGPNQPQHF.